This TCR beta chain is drawn from a study of beta chain features in type 1 diabetes (dated by TCRdb to 2017 to 2018). Study-level background: No differences in mean age, gender distribution, total cell number or subset yield were found between patients and healthy donors. A total of 90 million to 130 million sorted cells were examined across all samples, and a strong correlation was observed between cell number per subset and RNA yield. In the study, recently diagnosed type 1 diabetes patients and matched healthy donors were compared on the TCRB repertoires of their sorted circulating CD4+ T cell subsets. Regulatory and stem cell-like memory subsets were isolated from only 8 patients and about 8 healthy donors, whereas naive and central memory subsets came from all 30 or so donors. What the authors observed across the whole study: Naive, central memory and regulatory TCRB repertoires appeared to be more similar among patients than among healthy donors. PCR may preferentially amplify shorter templates, but because patient and control samples were amplified and corrected together, any resulting skew would affect both groups equally. HLA sub-analyses involved small numbers of individuals, so any influence of HLA type on TCRB rearrangement remained unresolved. Because cDNA rather than genomic DNA was sequenced, highly expressing activated cells could have been over-represented, although no difference in activation and CD3 levels was found between groups. Type 1 diabetes patients showed a moderate but significant shortening of TCRB CDR3 length in all four CD4+ subsets. At VDJ recombination sites, patients with type 1 diabetes made fewer insertions and deleted more nucleotides, a pattern implying thymic rearrangement abnormalities.

All of the isolated RNA was reverse transcribed with the High Capacity cDNA Reverse Transcription Kit, so expressed TCRB transcripts were sequenced. Deep immunoSEQ sequencing was applied to naive, central memory and regulatory T cell samples, giving an average of around 4 million total reads per sample. After sorted cells were lysed in RLT buffer, RNA was extracted with DNase-treated RNeasy Micro or Mini kits, with the choice depending on cell number. To prevent cross-contamination, each cell subset was processed individually, whereas patient and healthy donor samples were processed jointly. TCRB sequences were amplified from cDNA with the immunoSEQ multiplex PCR, producing 87-bp fragments spanning the CDR3 region. Sequencing of the amplicons was done on the Illumina HiSeq platform. As for the original processing: PCR bias was computationally corrected using synthetic template baselines, reads within Hamming distance 2 were collapsed, and singletons that could not be merged were discarded. Reads were aligned against IMGT to assign V, D and J genes, CDR3 length and insertions or deletions at six rearrangement sites. Clonotype counts were normalized to sorted cell number within each subset before computing true diversity and Gini coefficients with the tcR R package. The overlap coefficient, calculated on TCRB nucleotide sequences, was used to quantify repertoire sharing. As a proxy for the pre-selection repertoire, out-of-frame TCRB sequences from naive cells were analyzed. TCRdb stores this immuneACCESS table with in-frame sequences only. Part of the clones is absent; in the studies checked, under half of the shortfall reflects unresolved V genes, and no reason is known for the rest. V and J calls and clone size come straight from that table; D and trimming were deduced from the DNA. Within this sample are about 260,000 clones, with around 68% of them counted one time only. Approximately 0.053% of the sample lies in the top ten.

Points on this clone: What this receptor recognizes is not known. It has no much larger one-base neighbor in the sample; base qualities were not kept.

Each donor gave one peripheral blood draw, averaging approximately 0.12 L, which was collected into heparinised tubes. A BD FACSAria II and a panel including CD45RO, CCR7, CD25, CD127, CD95 and CD27 were used to sort naive, central memory, regulatory and stem cell-like memory CD4+ T cells. All sorted populations exceeded 98% purity. PBMCs were isolated immediately by Lymphoprep density gradient centrifugation and stained directly without culture. To minimize batch effects, samples were stained and sorted in pairs, one healthy donor with one patient per experiment. The receptor was derived from a man between 25 and 39 years old in good health. The sequencing input was naive CD4+ T cells from blood. The sample's cell subset or site, from its label and the paper: true naive CD4+ T cells.

The bases read TGTGCCAGCAGCTCAGGACAGATCAATCAGCCCCAGCATTTT. Its protein reads: CASSSGQINQPQHF. The chain employs TRBV7-9 and TRBJ1-5, with a tentative D gene TRBD1 over 6 matching bases. CDR1 and CDR2 are read off the germline V gene (reference sequence) as SEHNR and FQNEAQ. Measured from the cysteine to the phenylalanine, the CDR3 is 14 residues long. Only the CDR3 DNA stays, 42 bases, in frame from base 1. Between the V and J ends, shortened by 4 bases and 3 bases respectively, the junction contains 10 bases.